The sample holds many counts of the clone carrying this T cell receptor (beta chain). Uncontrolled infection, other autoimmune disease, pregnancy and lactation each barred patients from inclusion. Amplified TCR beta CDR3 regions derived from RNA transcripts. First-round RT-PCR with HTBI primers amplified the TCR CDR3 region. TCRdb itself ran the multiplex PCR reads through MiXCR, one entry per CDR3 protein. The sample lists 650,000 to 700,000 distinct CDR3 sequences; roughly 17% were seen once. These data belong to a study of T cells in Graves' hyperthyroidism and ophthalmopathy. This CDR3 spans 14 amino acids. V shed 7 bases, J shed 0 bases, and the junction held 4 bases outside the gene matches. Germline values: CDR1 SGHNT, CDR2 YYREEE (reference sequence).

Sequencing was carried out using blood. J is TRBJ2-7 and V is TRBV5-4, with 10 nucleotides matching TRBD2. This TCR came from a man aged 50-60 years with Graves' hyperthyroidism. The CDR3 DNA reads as TGTGCCAGCGAAAGGACTAGCGGCTCCTACGAGCAGTACTTC. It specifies CASERTSGSYEQYF.